These T cell receptor beta chains were read from a single sample in a study of T cell responses to AZD1222 COVID-19 vaccine. Profiled with immunoSEQ multiplex PCR; TCRdb holds only in-frame clones, not every one. The sample yields roughly 140,000 clones, under 95% seen once. Sequences were derived from peripheral blood, sampled on day 0 of AZD1222 vaccination. The receptors stem from an adult in good health. Both conserved end residues are part of each CDR3. A D gene is named only where the DNA matches it firmly. The listing skips clone size in some rows; elsewhere it reads once, few, many or a size class.

clone_size	j_call	v_call	d_call	cdr3_aa	cdr3_nt
-	TRBJ2-3	TRBV27	-	CASSSHRGTAVDTDTQYF	TGTGCCAGCAGTTCACACCGAGGGACTGCGGTGGACACAGATACGCAGTATTTT
-	TRBJ1-2	TRBV24-1	-	CATKGVYGYTF	TGTGCCACCAAGGGTGTGTATGGCTACACCTTC
-	TRBJ1-6	TRBV28	-	CASSSLTLIYNSPLHF	TGTGCCAGCAGTTCCTTGACACTAATCTATAATTCACCCCTCCACTTT
-	TRBJ2-1	TRBV19	-	CASSIVPVPSLNEQFF	TGTGCCAGTAGTATAGTTCCGGTCCCCTCCCTCAATGAGCAGTTCTTC
-	TRBJ2-3	TRBV15	-	CATSRVETTSTDTQYF	TGTGCCACCAGCAGAGTTGAAACTACTAGCACAGATACGCAGTATTTT
-	TRBJ2-1	TRBV29-1	-	CSVSRGNEQFF	TGCAGCGTTTCCAGGGGTAATGAGCAGTTCTTC
-	TRBJ2-5	TRBV9	-	CASSVGLGETQYF	TGTGCCAGCAGCGTCGGGCTGGGAGAGACCCAGTACTTC
once	TRBJ1-1	TRBV7-8	-	CASSLFGRVMNTEAFF	TGTGCCAGCAGCTTATTCGGGAGGGTCATGAACACTGAAGCTTTCTTT
-	TRBJ2-3	TRBV27	TRBD2	CASVLAGTDTQYF	TGTGCCAGTGTACTAGCGGGCACAGATACGCAGTATTTT
-	TRBJ1-4	TRBV4-3	-	CASSQDSATNEKLFF	TGCGCCAGCAGCCAAGACAGCGCAACTAATGAAAAACTGTTTTTT
-	TRBJ2-1	TRBV2	TRBD2	CASGGIAGGGGEQFF	TGTGCCAGTGGAGGAATAGCGGGAGGAGGGGGTGAGCAGTTCTTC
-	TRBJ1-1	TRBV29-1	-	CSGGQSTEAFF	TGCAGCGGTGGACAGTCCACTGAAGCTTTCTTT
-	TRBJ1-4	TRBV28	-	CASSLTEGTNEKLFF	TGTGCCAGCAGTCTAACGGAAGGAACTAATGAAAAACTGTTTTTT
-	TRBJ2-3	TRBV10-3	-	CAISDERDTQYF	TGTGCCATCAGTGATGAGCGTGATACGCAGTATTTT
once	TRBJ2-1	TRBV19	-	CASSIHLNEQFF	TGTGCCAGTAGTATTCATCTGAATGAGCAGTTCTTC
-	TRBJ1-2	TRBV30	-	CAWSIGGSYGYTF	TGTGCCTGGAGCATCGGGGGTAGTTATGGCTACACCTTC